The T cell receptor (beta chain) under discussion was sequenced for a study of molecular identifiers for immune sequencing clone quantification. Study information: With replicates, the RNA of around 20,000 or 100,000 naive CD8 cells was split five ways and four were sequenced.

This clonotype was picked up a small number of times. V was cut by 6 bases and J by 2 bases, with 19 bases left in between. The CDR3 is 15 amino acids. Germline CDR1 and CDR2: DFQATT and SNEGSKA (reference sequence). Previously described methods with listed TCR primers produced the bulk TCR libraries. MiXCR was run by TCRdb on the PCR reads, yielding one entry per CDR3 protein. In the table there are under 600,000 distinct CDR3 sequences, 20% to 25% of which are singletons. The sample comprised naive CD8+ T cells from blood, with Jurkat cell RNA spiked in. Indicated subset: FACS-sorted CD8+CD4-CCR7+CD45RA+ naive T cells. The receptor was derived from a human donor in good health. Some libraries in this study had Jurkat cell RNA spiked in. The V call is TRBV20-1, the J call TRBJ1-1, with a possible D match to TRBD1 (5 bases). The CDR3 nucleotides read TGCAGTGCCATAGGGGCCCTAGGAGAAAACACTGAAGCTTTCTTT. Its protein product is CSAIGALGENTEAFF.